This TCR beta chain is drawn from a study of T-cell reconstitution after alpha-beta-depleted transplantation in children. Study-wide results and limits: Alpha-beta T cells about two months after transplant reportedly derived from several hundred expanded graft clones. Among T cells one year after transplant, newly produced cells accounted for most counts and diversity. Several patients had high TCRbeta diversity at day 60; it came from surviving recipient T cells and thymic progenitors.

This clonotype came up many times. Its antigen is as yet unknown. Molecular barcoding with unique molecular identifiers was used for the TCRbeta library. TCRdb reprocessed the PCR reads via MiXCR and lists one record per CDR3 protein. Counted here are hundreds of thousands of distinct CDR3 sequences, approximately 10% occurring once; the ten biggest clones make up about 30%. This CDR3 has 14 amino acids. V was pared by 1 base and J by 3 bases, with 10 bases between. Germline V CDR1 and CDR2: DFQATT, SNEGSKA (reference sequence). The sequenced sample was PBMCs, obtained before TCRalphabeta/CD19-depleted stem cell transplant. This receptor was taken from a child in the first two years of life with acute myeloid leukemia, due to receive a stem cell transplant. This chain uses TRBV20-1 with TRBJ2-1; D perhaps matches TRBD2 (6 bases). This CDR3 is CSARGVGGYNEQFF. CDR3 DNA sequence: TGCAGTGCTAGAGGAGTGGGGGGCTACAATGAGCAGTTCTTC.